Listed below are T cell receptor beta chains from one sample, sequenced in a study of blood T cell repertoires in COVID-19. TCRdb's copy holds only in-frame clones and misses some; the assay was immunoSEQ multiplex PCR. The sample lists around 50,000 clones, around 91% occurring once. Sample: peripheral blood. Receptors originate from a human donor in a cohort sampled during active COVID-19. Each CDR3 is given with its conserved first and last residue. A D gene is named only where the DNA matches it firmly. A row's size may be missing; if present it is once, few, many or a size class.

>TRBD1|TRBV5-1|TRBJ1-2|NA
TGCGCCAGCAGCTTAGGACAGGGCGACTATGGCTACACCTTC
CASSLGQGDYGYTF
>TRBD2|TRBV27|TRBJ2-3|NA
TGTGCCAGCAGTTTACTTAACCGCGGGAGCTTCCCAGATACGCAGTATTTT
CASSLLNRGSFPDTQYF
>NA|TRBV18|TRBJ1-1|NA
TGTGCCAGCTCACTGTGGAGTGGAGAAGCCTCGGCTGAAGCTTTCTTT
CASSLWSGEASAEAFF
>TRBD2|TRBV11-3|TRBJ2-3|NA
TGTGCCAGCAGCTCCGGACTAGCCTACACAGATACGCAGTATTTT
CASSSGLAYTDTQYF
>TRBD2|TRBV7-9|TRBJ2-1|NA
TGTGCCAGCAGCTCCGGGACTAGCGCCTACAATGAGCAGTTCTTC
CASSSGTSAYNEQFF
>NA|TRBV20-1|TRBJ1-5|NA
TGCAGTGCTAGTGTCAGTGCCAATCAGCCCCAGCATTTT
CSASVSANQPQHF
>NA|TRBV10-3|TRBJ1-3|NA
TGTGCCGCCCGGGGGACTGGAAACACCATATATTTT
CAARGTGNTIYF
>NA|TRBV5-6|TRBJ2-6|NA
TGTGCCAGCAGCTTTGGACAGTCGCCTGGGGCCAACGTCCTGACTTTC
CASSFGQSPGANVLTF
>NA|TRBV19|TRBJ1-2|NA
TGTGCCAGTACTCCTGGGGGACTTTACTATGGCTACACCTTC
CASTPGGLYYGYTF
>TRBD2|TRBV3-1/TRBV3-2|TRBJ2-1|NA
TGTGCCAGCAGCCAACACAGTAGCGGGAGGGCCGGCAATGAGCAGTTCTTC
CASSQHSSGRAGNEQFF
>NA|TRBV18|TRBJ1-1|NA
TGTGCCAGCTCACCACCGAGTGGCGGCGGGACTGAAGCTTTCTTT
CASSPPSGGGTEAFF
>NA|TRBV13|TRBJ2-5|NA
TGTGCCAGCAGCTTAAGAGAAGAGACCCAGTACTTC
CASSLREETQYF
>NA|TRBV10-3|TRBJ2-7|NA
TGTGCCATCAGTGACGTGGGAGGGGGCTCCTACGAGCAGTACTTC
CAISDVGGGSYEQYF
>NA|TRBV6-6|TRBJ2-7|NA
TGTGCCAGCAGCCTACTCCTTTCGGGTGGAAGCTACGAGCAGTACTTC
CASSLLLSGGSYEQYF
>TRBD2|TRBV6-6|TRBJ2-7|few
TGTGCCAGCAGTAACCCTGGACTAGCGGGTTACGAGCAGTACTTC
CASSNPGLAGYEQYF
>TRBD2|TRBV18|TRBJ2-3|NA
TGTGCCAGCTCACCAGGGACTAGCGGGAGTGGCACAGATACGCAGTATTTT
CASSPGTSGSGTDTQYF
>TRBD2|TRBV11-2|TRBJ2-7|NA
TGTGCCAGCAGCCAACGGTGGGGTAGCGGGAGGTACGAGCAGTACTTC
CASSQRWGSGRYEQYF
>NA|TRBV7-9|TRBJ1-1|NA
TGTGCCAGCAGCTCCCCCGCATGGCAGAACACTGAAGCTTTCTTT
CASSSPAWQNTEAFF
>NA|TRBV20-1|TRBJ2-1|NA
TGCAGTGCTACAGGGCCTGGTGAGCAGTTCTTC
CSATGPGEQFF
>TRBD1|TRBV27|TRBJ2-7|few
TGTGCCAGCGGACAGGGTTCCGAGCAGTACTTC
CASGQGSEQYF
>TRBD2|TRBV19|TRBJ2-1|NA
TGTGCCAGTAGTATAGAATGGGGGAGGGCCGGCAATGAGCAGTTCTTC
CASSIEWGRAGNEQFF
>TRBD2|TRBV5-1|TRBJ2-3|NA
TGCGCCAGCAGCTTGTTGGGACTAGCGGGAGGCCTACCTCCCACAGATACGCAGTATTTT
CASSLLGLAGGLPPTDTQYF
>NA|TRBV3-1/TRBV3-2|TRBJ2-7|NA
TGTGCCAGCAGCCACGACAGCTACGAGCAGTACTTC
CASSHDSYEQYF
>NA|TRBV12-3/TRBV12-4|TRBJ1-1|NA
TGTGCCAGCAGTTTTCATGGCACGGGTGAAGCTTTCTTT
CASSFHGTGEAFF
>TRBD1|TRBV27|TRBJ1-5|NA
TGTGCCAGCAAGAGGGGGCACAATCAGCCCCAGCATTTT
CASKRGHNQPQHF
>TRBD1|TRBV18|TRBJ2-5|NA
TGTGCCAGCTCACCCGACAGGGGGGAGTGGGAGACCCAGTACTTC
CASSPDRGEWETQYF